This T cell receptor beta chain was recovered during a study of vaccination and CD4 T cells after COVID-19. Overall study: Each individual in the study obtained two doses of BNT162b2 or mRNA-1273 vaccine. Whole-study results and caveats: Looking at convalescent patients, 304 of their 307 vaccine-specific clones were spike mono-reactive.

The treatment denotes: approximately nine-day PBMC culture with coronavirus spike peptide pools or control peptides (ViraFEST assay). Expanded clonotypes were found by TCR sequencing after peptide-pool stimulation (ViraFEST). Of note for this clonotype: Antigen: not known.

Sequenced with the Oncomine TCR Beta short-read assay was DNA taken from cultured CD4+ T cells. The genomic DNA was obtained from cultured CD4+ T cells by extraction with the QIAamp micro DNA kit. TCRdb reprocessed the PCR reads via MiXCR and lists one record per CDR3 protein. The top ten clones hold roughly 2.8% of a sample with roughly 25,000 distinct CDR3 sequences, approximately 59% of them seen once. Deletions cut 6 bases from V and 6 bases from J, with 21 bases between. The CDR3 loop spans 16 amino acids. Germline assignment: CDR1 MNHNS and CDR2 SASEGT. This sequence originates from a human donor who had recovered from COVID-19. Material: CD4+ T cells from blood, cultured in vitro. The rearrangement uses TRBV6-1 and TRBJ2-1; unclear D gene. CDR3 bases: TGTGCCAGCAGGCCCCGTGTGGAGCTCTATGTCAATGAGCAGTTCTTC. Translation gives CASRPRVELYVNEQFF.